This TCR beta chain was sequenced for a study of technical replicates of blood from a few donors. The protocol was immunoSEQ multiplex PCR, while the TCRdb copy is restricted to in-frame clones and leaves out a portion. The table has roughly 85,000 clones, about 94% seen once; the top ten hold over 0.2%. Trimming stripped 10 bases from V and 8 bases from J, with 20 bases between. The CDR3 has 14 amino acids. The germline CDR1 and CDR2 sequences are MNHEY and SVGAGI. This clonotype was obtained from a human donor in good health. Material: T cells isolated from PBMCs. J is TRBJ1-4 and V is TRBV6-5; D may be TRBD1 (5 bases). The DNA of the CDR3 is TGTGCCACCTCTCGCGGGGGGATGAGAGAAAAACTGTTTTTT. This codes for CATSRGGMREKLFF.